This T cell receptor beta chain was retrieved from a study of T cell responses to AZD1222 COVID-19 vaccine. CDR1 and CDR2 (germline): SGHRS, YFSETQ. This CDR3 spans 14 amino acids. J was trimmed by 8 bases and V by 2 bases; bases with no gene match: 7. Assay: immunoSEQ multiplex PCR; the TCRdb copy retains only in-frame clones and omits some. The table records roughly 110,000 clones, roughly nine tenths of them present only once. Sequenced material: peripheral blood, taken on day 0 of AZD1222 vaccination. This TCR came from an adult in good health. The rearrangement uses TRBV5-1 and TRBJ1-5, with 7 positions matching TRBD1. CDR3: CASSFQGELEPQHF. DNA of the CDR3: TGCGCCAGCAGCTTTCAGGGGGAATTGGAGCCCCAGCATTTT.